The sample holds one count of the clone carrying this T cell receptor beta chain. Sequencing was performed with immunoSEQ multiplex PCR; in TCRdb, only in-frame clones are kept and a portion is missing. The sample includes 150,000 or so clones, around 84% of them seen just once. The sample belongs to a study of blood T cell repertoires in COVID-19. The germline CDR1 and CDR2 sequences are SGDLS and YYNGEE. CDR3 length equals 16 residues. V was clipped by 3 bases and J by 1 base; unmatched bases: 9. Sample: peripheral blood. The receptor's source is a woman of 80 years or more with acute or convalescent COVID-19. This sequence joins TRBV9 and TRBJ1-1, with 7 positions matching TRBD1. The CDR3 spells CASSAPQGFGNTEAFF. The CDR3 DNA follows: TGTGCCAGCAGCGCTCCACAGGGGTTTGGGAACACTGAAGCTTTCTTT.